The clone carrying this TCR beta chain was detected ten times or more. Germline V gives CDR1 SGHTA, CDR2 FQGNSA. V was clipped by 5 bases and J by 4 bases, with 13 bases between them. The CDR3 is 14 residues long. This record comes from a study of identical twins. All donors were healthy, and all were Caucasian. TCRdb itself ran the 5' RACE reads through MiXCR, one entry per CDR3 protein. The sample has some 500,000 distinct CDR3 sequences; roughly 9.9% are singletons. These sequences were also reported in another study, on yellow fever vaccine responses in identical twins. This second report adds: In identical twins, vaccine T cell responses appeared partly shared and partly individual.

The source of this sequence is a woman aged 18-29 years in good health. V gene TRBV7-2 combines with J gene TRBJ2-3; D unresolved. Sequencing was done on a sample of PBMCs. The CDR3 region is CASSRERGPDTQYF. Written as DNA, the CDR3 is TGTGCCAGCAGCCGAGAGCGTGGTCCAGATACGCAGTATTTT.